Listed below are T cell receptor beta chains from one sample, sequenced in a study of control samples from healthy donors and cancer patients. Clones were sequenced by immunoSEQ multiplex PCR, and TCRdb holds only the in-frame ones, with some missing. The sample holds some 65,000 clones, more than 75% seen once. Material for sequencing was PBMCs. Every receptor here comes from a woman between 45 and 65 years old with lung cancer. The CDR3 runs from the conserved cysteine through the conserved F or W. D genes are given only for firm matches. Size values are once, few and many counts, or a class for expanded clones, and some rows have none.

clone_size: few
d_call: NA
j_call: TRBJ1-5
v_call: TRBV7-2
cdr3_aa: CASSMDSDQPQHF
cdr3_nt: TGTGCCAGCAGTATGGACAGTGATCAGCCCCAGCATTTT

clone_size: NA
d_call: TRBD2
j_call: TRBJ2-1
v_call: TRBV4-2
cdr3_aa: CASSPTSGTYNEQFF
cdr3_nt: TGTGCCAGCAGTCCGACTAGCGGGACCTACAATGAGCAGTTCTTC

clone_size: NA
d_call: TRBD2
j_call: TRBJ2-1
v_call: TRBV20-1
cdr3_aa: CSASEASGANEQFF
cdr3_nt: TGCAGTGCTAGTGAGGCTAGCGGGGCCAATGAGCAGTTCTTC

clone_size: NA
d_call: TRBD1
j_call: TRBJ2-1
v_call: TRBV5-1
cdr3_aa: CASTHPSGTGLNEQFF
cdr3_nt: TGCGCCAGCACCCACCCGTCCGGGACAGGGTTGAATGAGCAGTTCTTC

clone_size: NA
d_call: NA
j_call: TRBJ1-6
v_call: TRBV18
cdr3_aa: CASSPPAGRNSPLHF
cdr3_nt: TGTGCCAGCTCACCACCGGCAGGGAGGAATTCACCCCTCCACTTT

clone_size: few
d_call: NA
j_call: TRBJ2-3
v_call: TRBV4-3
cdr3_aa: CASSQDWPGWQGDTQYF
cdr3_nt: TGCGCCAGCAGCCAAGATTGGCCAGGATGGCAGGGAGATACGCAGTATTTT

clone_size: NA
d_call: NA
j_call: TRBJ1-1
v_call: TRBV14
cdr3_aa: CASSQGRANEAFF
cdr3_nt: TGTGCCAGCAGCCAAGGACGGGCGAATGAAGCTTTCTTT

clone_size: NA
d_call: NA
j_call: TRBJ2-7
v_call: TRBV5-5
cdr3_aa: CASSAYRDHYYEQYF
cdr3_nt: TGTGCCAGCAGCGCATACAGGGACCATTATTACGAGCAGTACTTC

clone_size: NA
d_call: NA
j_call: TRBJ2-2
v_call: TRBV29-1
cdr3_aa: CSVERSGSGTGELFF
cdr3_nt: TGCAGCGTTGAACGATCAGGGTCAGGCACCGGGGAGCTGTTTTTT

clone_size: NA
d_call: NA
j_call: TRBJ1-2
v_call: TRBV18
cdr3_aa: CASSPTMTGDYGYTF
cdr3_nt: TGTGCCAGCTCACCAACTATGACAGGAGACTATGGCTACACCTTC

clone_size: NA
d_call: TRBD1
j_call: TRBJ2-5
v_call: TRBV9
cdr3_aa: CASSVGLRGQQQETQYF
cdr3_nt: TGTGCCAGCAGCGTAGGACTCCGGGGACAGCAACAAGAGACCCAGTACTTC

clone_size: few
d_call: TRBD1
j_call: TRBJ2-6
v_call: TRBV27
cdr3_aa: CASSLRTGGITGANVLTF
cdr3_nt: TGTGCCAGCAGTTTAAGGACAGGGGGTATAACTGGGGCCAACGTCCTGACTTTC

clone_size: many
d_call: NA
j_call: TRBJ2-2
v_call: TRBV5-5
cdr3_aa: CASRWRDPGELFF
cdr3_nt: TGTGCCAGCAGGTGGCGGGACCCCGGGGAGCTGTTTTTT

clone_size: NA
d_call: NA
j_call: TRBJ1-4
v_call: TRBV10-2
cdr3_aa: CASSEQPGLGLFF
cdr3_nt: TGCGCCAGCAGTGAACAACCCGGCCTCGGGCTGTTTTTT

clone_size: NA
d_call: TRBD2
j_call: TRBJ2-6
v_call: TRBV9
cdr3_aa: CASSAGGPGANVLTF
cdr3_nt: TGTGCCAGCAGCGCGGGGGGTCCTGGGGCCAACGTCCTGACTTTC

clone_size: once
d_call: NA
j_call: TRBJ2-7
v_call: TRBV11-2
cdr3_aa: CASSPEQWEQYF
cdr3_nt: TGTGCCAGCAGCCCAGAGCAGTGGGAGCAGTACTTC

clone_size: NA
d_call: NA
j_call: TRBJ2-5
v_call: TRBV12-3/TRBV12-4
cdr3_aa: CASSRVAQETQYF
cdr3_nt: TGTGCCAGCAGTAGGGTGGCTCAAGAGACCCAGTACTTC

clone_size: NA
d_call: NA
j_call: TRBJ2-5
v_call: TRBV9
cdr3_aa: CASSAQQGGETQYF
cdr3_nt: TGTGCCAGCAGCGCCCAACAGGGAGGGGAGACCCAGTACTTC

clone_size: NA
d_call: NA
j_call: TRBJ2-5
v_call: TRBV4-2
cdr3_aa: CASSQGDSPETQYF
cdr3_nt: TGTGCCAGCAGCCAGGGGGACTCTCCAGAGACCCAGTACTTC

clone_size: NA
d_call: NA
j_call: TRBJ1-1
v_call: TRBV18
cdr3_aa: CASSLRTNTEAFF
cdr3_nt: TGTGCCAGCTCATTGAGGACGAACACTGAAGCTTTCTTT

clone_size: NA
d_call: NA
j_call: TRBJ2-5
v_call: TRBV9
cdr3_aa: CASSVAGARGAGETQYF
cdr3_nt: TGTGCCAGCAGCGTAGCGGGAGCAAGGGGGGCCGGAGAGACCCAGTACTTC

clone_size: NA
d_call: TRBD1
j_call: TRBJ1-6
v_call: TRBV18
cdr3_aa: CASSQTGTGAVRAYSPLHF
cdr3_nt: TGTGCCAGCTCACAAACCGGGACAGGGGCCGTTAGGGCGTATTCACCCCTCCACTTT

clone_size: NA
d_call: NA
j_call: TRBJ2-2
v_call: TRBV4-3
cdr3_aa: CASSKAGGNTGELFF
cdr3_nt: TGCGCCAGCTCTAAAGCCGGTGGGAACACCGGGGAGCTGTTTTTT

clone_size: NA
d_call: TRBD2
j_call: TRBJ2-3
v_call: TRBV7-2
cdr3_aa: CASSFLSGGTDTQYF
cdr3_nt: TGTGCCAGCAGCTTTCTCAGCGGGGGCACAGATACGCAGTATTTT

clone_size: NA
d_call: TRBD1
j_call: TRBJ1-2
v_call: TRBV4-1
cdr3_aa: CASSQGTGQPLSRRNTF
cdr3_nt: TGCGCCAGCAGCCAAGGGACGGGACAGCCCCTTAGTCGGAGGAACACCTTC

clone_size: NA
d_call: NA
j_call: TRBJ2-6
v_call: TRBV15
cdr3_aa: CATSRVVISGANVLTF
cdr3_nt: TGTGCCACCAGCAGAGTAGTCATCTCTGGGGCCAACGTCCTGACTTTC

clone_size: few
d_call: TRBD1
j_call: TRBJ2-2
v_call: TRBV24-1
cdr3_aa: CATSEPTGGFANTGELFF
cdr3_nt: TGTGCCACCAGTGAACCGACAGGGGGTTTCGCGAACACCGGGGAGCTGTTTTTT

clone_size: NA
d_call: TRBD1
j_call: TRBJ2-1
v_call: TRBV29-1
cdr3_aa: CSVAGGYNEQFF
cdr3_nt: TGCAGCGTGGCAGGGGGCTACAATGAGCAGTTCTTC

clone_size: NA
d_call: NA
j_call: TRBJ1-1
v_call: TRBV11-2
cdr3_aa: CASSSYNTEAFF
cdr3_nt: TGTGCCAGCAGCTCCTACAACACCGAAGCTTTCTTT

clone_size: NA
d_call: NA
j_call: TRBJ1-3
v_call: TRBV6-6
cdr3_aa: CASRGTYGARRNTIYF
cdr3_nt: TGTGCCAGCAGGGGGACTTACGGGGCGCGAAGAAACACCATATATTTT

clone_size: few
d_call: NA
j_call: TRBJ2-5
v_call: TRBV7-9
cdr3_aa: CASSPLREETQYF
cdr3_nt: TGTGCCAGCAGCCCGCTCAGGGAAGAGACCCAGTACTTC

clone_size: NA
d_call: NA
j_call: TRBJ2-5
v_call: TRBV29-1
cdr3_aa: CSVGGETQYF
cdr3_nt: TGCAGCGTTGGAGGTGAGACCCAGTACTTC

clone_size: once
d_call: NA
j_call: TRBJ1-3
v_call: TRBV5-1
cdr3_aa: CASSLASISSGNTIYF
cdr3_nt: TGCGCCAGCAGCTTGGCCTCCATTTCCTCTGGAAACACCATATATTTT

clone_size: NA
d_call: NA
j_call: TRBJ2-1
v_call: TRBV18
cdr3_aa: CASSPNSVNEQFF
cdr3_nt: TGTGCCAGCTCACCAAACAGCGTCAATGAGCAGTTCTTC